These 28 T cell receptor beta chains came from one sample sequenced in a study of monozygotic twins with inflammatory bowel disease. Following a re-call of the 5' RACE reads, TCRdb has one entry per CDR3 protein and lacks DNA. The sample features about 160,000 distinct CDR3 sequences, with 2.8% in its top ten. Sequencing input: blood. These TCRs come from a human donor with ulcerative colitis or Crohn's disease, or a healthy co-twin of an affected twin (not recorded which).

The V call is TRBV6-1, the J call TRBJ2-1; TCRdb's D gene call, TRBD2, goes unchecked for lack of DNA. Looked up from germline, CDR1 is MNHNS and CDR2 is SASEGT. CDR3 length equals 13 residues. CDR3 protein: CAGLDRLTYEQFF.

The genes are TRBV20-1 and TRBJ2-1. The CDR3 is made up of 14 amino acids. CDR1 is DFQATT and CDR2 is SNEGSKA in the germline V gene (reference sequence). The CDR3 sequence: CSANSLLSHQEQFF.

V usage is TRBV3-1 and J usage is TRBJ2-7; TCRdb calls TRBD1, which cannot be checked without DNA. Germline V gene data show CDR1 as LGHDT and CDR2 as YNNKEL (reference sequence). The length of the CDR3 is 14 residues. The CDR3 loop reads CASSRGQGVGEQYF.

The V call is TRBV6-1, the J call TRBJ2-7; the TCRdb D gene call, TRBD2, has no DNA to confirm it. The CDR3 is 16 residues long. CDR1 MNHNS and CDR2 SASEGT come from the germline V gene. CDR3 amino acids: CASSPSSGRPSYEQYF.

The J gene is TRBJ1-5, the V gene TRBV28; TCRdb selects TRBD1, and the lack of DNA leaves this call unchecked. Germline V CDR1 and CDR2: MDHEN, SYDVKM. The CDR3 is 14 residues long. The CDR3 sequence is CASTIADRPQPQHF.

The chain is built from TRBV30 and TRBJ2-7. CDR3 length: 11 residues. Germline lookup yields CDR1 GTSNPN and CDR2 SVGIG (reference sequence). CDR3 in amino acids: CAWKGSYEQYF.

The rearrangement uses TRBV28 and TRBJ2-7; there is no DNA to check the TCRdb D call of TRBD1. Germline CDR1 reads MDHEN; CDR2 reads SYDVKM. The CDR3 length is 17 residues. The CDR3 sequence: CASSLYGPPGPLAEQYF.

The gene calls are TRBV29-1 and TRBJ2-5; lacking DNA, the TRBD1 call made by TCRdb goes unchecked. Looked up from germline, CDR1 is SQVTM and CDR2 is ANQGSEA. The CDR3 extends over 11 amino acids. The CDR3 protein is CSVGQGETQYF. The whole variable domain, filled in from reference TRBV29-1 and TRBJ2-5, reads SAVISQKPSRDICQRGTSLTIQCQVDSQVTMMFWYRQQPGQSLTLIATANQGSEATYESGFVIDKFPISRPNLTFSTLTVSNMSPEDSSIYLCSVGQGETQYFGPGTRLLVL.

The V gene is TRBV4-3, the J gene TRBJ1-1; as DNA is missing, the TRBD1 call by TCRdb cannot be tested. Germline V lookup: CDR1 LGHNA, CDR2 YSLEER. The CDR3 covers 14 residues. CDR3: CASSQDAGGTEAFF.

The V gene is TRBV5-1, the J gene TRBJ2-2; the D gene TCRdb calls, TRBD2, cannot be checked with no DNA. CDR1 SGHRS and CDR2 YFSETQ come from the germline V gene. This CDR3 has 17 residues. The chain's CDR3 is CASAGTSGRAGTGELFF.

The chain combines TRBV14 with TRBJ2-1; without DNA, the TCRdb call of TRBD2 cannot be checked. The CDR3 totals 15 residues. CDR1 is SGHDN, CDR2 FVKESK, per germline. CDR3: CASRRWAGGQDEQFF.

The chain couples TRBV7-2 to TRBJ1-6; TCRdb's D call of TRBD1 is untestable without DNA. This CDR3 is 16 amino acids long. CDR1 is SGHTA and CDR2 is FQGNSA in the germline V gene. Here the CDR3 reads CASSLRGTGGNSPLHF. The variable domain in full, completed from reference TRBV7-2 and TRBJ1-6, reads GAGVSQSPSNKVTEKGKDVELRCDPISGHTALYWYRQSLGQGLEFLIYFQGNSAPDKSGLPSDRFSAERTGGSVSTLTIQRTQQEDSAVYLCASSLRGTGGNSPLHFGNGTRLTVT.

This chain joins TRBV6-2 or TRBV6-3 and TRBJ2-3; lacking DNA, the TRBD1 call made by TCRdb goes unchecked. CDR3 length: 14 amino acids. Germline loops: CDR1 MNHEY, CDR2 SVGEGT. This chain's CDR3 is CASSYSRGQGAQYF.

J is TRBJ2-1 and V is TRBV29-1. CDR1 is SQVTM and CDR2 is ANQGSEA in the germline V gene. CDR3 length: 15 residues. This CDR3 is CSVEDRQGPYNEQFF.

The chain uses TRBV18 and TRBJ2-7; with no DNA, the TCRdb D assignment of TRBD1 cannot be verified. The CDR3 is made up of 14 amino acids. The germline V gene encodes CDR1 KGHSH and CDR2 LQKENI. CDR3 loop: CASSPGTGGYEQYF.

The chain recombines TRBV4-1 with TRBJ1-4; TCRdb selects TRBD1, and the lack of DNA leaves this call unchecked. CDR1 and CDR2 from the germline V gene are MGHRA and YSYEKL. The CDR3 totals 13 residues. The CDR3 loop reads CASSRTAGEKLFF.

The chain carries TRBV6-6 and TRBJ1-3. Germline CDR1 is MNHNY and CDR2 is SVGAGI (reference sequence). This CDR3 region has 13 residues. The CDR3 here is CASSYGAGNTIYF.

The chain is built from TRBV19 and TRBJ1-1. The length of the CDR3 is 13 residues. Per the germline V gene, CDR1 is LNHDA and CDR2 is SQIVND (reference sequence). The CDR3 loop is CASSIDPRSEAFF.

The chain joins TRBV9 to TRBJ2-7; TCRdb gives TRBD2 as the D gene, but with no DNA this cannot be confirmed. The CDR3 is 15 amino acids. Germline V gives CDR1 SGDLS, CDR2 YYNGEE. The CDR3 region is CASSAGLAEAYEQYF. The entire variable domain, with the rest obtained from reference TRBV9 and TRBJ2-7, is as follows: DSGVTQTPKHLITATGQRVTLRCSPRSGDLSVYWYQQSLDQGLQFLIQYYNGEERAKGNILERFSAQQFPDLHSELNLSSLELGDSALYFCASSAGLAEAYEQYFGPGTRLTVT.

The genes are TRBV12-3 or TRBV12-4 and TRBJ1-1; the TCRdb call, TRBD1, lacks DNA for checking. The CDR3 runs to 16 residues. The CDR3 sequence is CASTPRPTKMNTEAFF.

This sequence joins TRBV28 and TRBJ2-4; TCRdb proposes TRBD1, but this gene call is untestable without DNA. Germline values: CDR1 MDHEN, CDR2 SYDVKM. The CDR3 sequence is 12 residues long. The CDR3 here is CASTGVAVIQYF.

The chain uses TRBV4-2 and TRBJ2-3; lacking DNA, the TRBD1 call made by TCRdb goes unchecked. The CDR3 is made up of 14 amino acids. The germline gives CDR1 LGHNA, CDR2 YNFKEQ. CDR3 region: CASSRGGTTDTQYF.

This chain's CDR3 is CASSRTGGLRAGGPYNEQFF. The rearrangement links TRBV11-1 to TRBJ2-1; TCRdb reports TRBD1, a call that lacks DNA to check it against. Germline-derived CDR1 and CDR2 are SGHAT and FQDESV (reference sequence). This CDR3 is 20 amino acids long.

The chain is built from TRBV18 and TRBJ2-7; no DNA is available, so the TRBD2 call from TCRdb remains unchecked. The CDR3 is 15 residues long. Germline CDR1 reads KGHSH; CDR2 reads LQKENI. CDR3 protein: CASSPPTTTFYEQYF.

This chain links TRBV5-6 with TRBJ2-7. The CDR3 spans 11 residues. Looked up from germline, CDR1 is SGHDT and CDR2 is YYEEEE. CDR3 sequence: CASSSHREQYF.

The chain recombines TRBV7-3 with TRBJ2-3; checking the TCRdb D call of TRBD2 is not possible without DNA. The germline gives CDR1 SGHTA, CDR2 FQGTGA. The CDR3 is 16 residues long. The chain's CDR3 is CASSLKSGRRTDTQYF.

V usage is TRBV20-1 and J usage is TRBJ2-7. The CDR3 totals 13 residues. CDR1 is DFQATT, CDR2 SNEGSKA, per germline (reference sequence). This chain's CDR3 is CSAYGLGSYEQYF.

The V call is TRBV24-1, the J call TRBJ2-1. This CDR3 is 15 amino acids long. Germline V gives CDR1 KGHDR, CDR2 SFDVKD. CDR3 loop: CATSDLLGSYNEQFF.